This T cell receptor beta chain is drawn from a study of T cell responses to AZD1222 COVID-19 vaccine. A note on this clone: Its antigen is currently unknown.

Study-level results: Females outnumbered males among donors, who were mostly white British; clonal diversity was possibly underestimated. No repertoire was sampled before or during the peak T cell response, only after it. Baseline seropositivity characterized only a handful of AZD1222 recipients. Reports say nearly half of spike-specific TCRs go after unmutated variant regions.

TCRdb's copy holds only in-frame clones and misses some; the assay was immunoSEQ multiplex PCR. The sample lists 90,000 to 140,000 clones; around 80% were seen once. Per the germline V gene, CDR1 is SGHTA and CDR2 is FQGTGA. Trimming removed 4 bases from V and 2 bases from J; junction bases left unmatched: 7. CDR3 length: 15 residues. Here the sequenced sample was peripheral blood, taken on day 0 of AZD1222 vaccination. The V and J genes are TRBV7-3 and TRBJ2-5; 7 bases map to TRBD1. The clonotype comes from an adult in good health. The CDR3 protein is CASSWPGTEQETQYF. The CDR3 coding sequence is TGTGCCAGCAGCTGGCCCGGGACAGAACAAGAGACCCAGTACTTC.